The present T cell receptor beta chain was sequenced within a study of human CD8 memory T cell subsets. Sequencing libraries of TCR beta were made by UMI-labeled 5' RACE. TCRdb reprocessed the 5' RACE reads, keeping one entry per CDR3 protein, no DNA. The sample features 7,900 or so distinct CDR3 sequences, with 20% to 25% in its top ten. The germline gives CDR1 SGDLS, CDR2 YYNGEE. The CDR3 runs 14 residues. This clonotype originated in a human donor in good health. This chain connects TRBV9 to TRBJ1-5; TCRdb designates TRBD1, a call that cannot be tested without DNA. Sequencing was done on a sample of CD8+ T cells from PBMCs. The chain's CDR3 is CASSVEGSNQPQHF.